A single sample gave rise to the 19 T cell receptor beta chains below, sequenced in a study of blood T cell repertoires in COVID-19. Clones were sequenced by immunoSEQ multiplex PCR, and TCRdb holds only the in-frame ones, with some missing. In the table there are over 600,000 clones, approximately 90% of which are singletons. Input material: peripheral blood. These receptors were collected from a woman younger than 35 with acute or convalescent COVID-19.

The chain recombines TRBV12-3 or TRBV12-4 with TRBJ2-7, with D perhaps matching TRBD2 (5 bases). This CDR3 is 12 amino acids long. Trimming pared 2 bases from V and 5 bases from J, leaving 7 bases between. CDR3 in amino acids: CASSLTRDEQYF. For the CDR3, the DNA is TGTGCCAGCAGTTTAACGCGGGACGAGCAGTACTTC.

The chain couples TRBV5-5 to TRBJ1-5; D gene ambiguous. CDR1 SGHKS and CDR2 YYEKEE come from the germline V gene (reference sequence). CDR3 length: 15 residues. The ends were cut back, 4 bases at V and 1 base at J, with 12 bases in the middle. The CDR3, as DNA: TGTGCCAGCAGCCCGGGAGGCAGGAGCAATCAGCCCCAGCATTTT. This codes for CASSPGGRSNQPQHF. The full variable domain, completed using reference TRBV5-5 and TRBJ1-5, is DAGVTQSPTHLIKTRGQQVTLRCSPISGHKSVSWYQQVLGQGPQFIFQYYEKEERGRGNFPDRFSARQFPNYSSELNVNALLLGDSALYLCASSPGGRSNQPQHFGDGTRLSIL.

This clone has just a few counts. The chain recombines TRBV4-2 with TRBJ2-7; 7 nucleotides line up with TRBD2. Germline lookup yields CDR1 LGHNA and CDR2 YNFKEQ. V shed 0 bases, J shed 2 bases, and the junction held 7 bases outside the gene matches. The CDR3 length is 16 residues. The DNA for the CDR3 is TGTGCCAGCAGCCAAGAAGCTAGCGGCTCTCCCTACGAGCAGTACTTC. It codes for CASSQEASGSPYEQYF.

This clone has just one count. The chain carries TRBV24-1 and TRBJ1-5, with a possible D match to TRBD1 (5 bases). Germline values: CDR1 KGHDR, CDR2 SFDVKD. V was trimmed by 7 bases and J by 1 base, leaving 10 bases between them. The length of the CDR3 is 14 residues. This CDR3 reads CATRPSGSNQPQHF. Written as DNA, the CDR3 is TGTGCCACCAGACCCTCAGGGAGCAATCAGCCCCAGCATTTT.

V and J are TRBV19 and TRBJ1-1; 9 nucleotides agree with TRBD1. The germline V gene encodes CDR1 LNHDA and CDR2 SQIVND (reference sequence). J was trimmed by 4 bases and V by 10 bases; bases with no gene match: 19. The CDR3 has 17 amino acids. The CDR3 DNA reads TGTGCCACCAGAGGCACAGGGGGCATAAATTGGGGCACTGAAGCTTTCTTT. Protein sequence: CATRGTGGINWGTEAFF.

V and J are TRBV30 and TRBJ1-2; TRBD1 is a possible D gene (5 bases). V was trimmed by 4 bases and J by 6 bases, leaving 12 bases between them. The CDR3 length is 12 residues. Germline V gives CDR1 GTSNPN, CDR2 SVGIG (reference sequence). Here the CDR3 reads CAWNVGGNGYTF. For the CDR3, the DNA is TGTGCCTGGAATGTCGGGGGTAATGGCTACACCTTC. Based on the CDR3 plus reference TRBV30 and TRBJ1-2, the full variable domain is SQTIHQWPATLVQPVGSPLSLECTVEGTSNPNLYWYRQAAGRGLQLLFYSVGIGQISSEVPQNLSASRPQDRQFILSSKKLLLSDSGFYLCAWNVGGNGYTFGSGTRLTVV.

The chain recombines TRBV5-6 with TRBJ1-6; no definite D call. Trimming took 1 base from V and 10 from J, leaving 6 bases between them. Per the germline V gene, CDR1 is SGHDT and CDR2 is YYEEEE. The CDR3 has 12 residues. CDR3 residues: CASSLSGSPLHF. In nucleotides, the CDR3 is TGTGCCAGCAGCTTGTCTGGCTCACCCCTCCACTTT.

The gene calls are TRBV4-1 and TRBJ1-2; D uncertain. Between the trimmed V and J ends, which lost 4 bases and 4 bases, there was a span of 22 bases. Germline CDR1 and CDR2: MGHRA and YSYEKL. The CDR3 loop spans 17 amino acids. In DNA, the CDR3 is TGCGCCAGCAGCCTCAGATGGGTCCAGGAGGCAGGCTATGGCTACACCTTC. Its protein product is CASSLRWVQEAGYGYTF.

V gene TRBV3-1 (or the pseudogene TRBV3-2) combines with J gene TRBJ2-7; 8 positions agree with TRBD1. Germline V lookup: CDR1 LGHDT, CDR2 YNNKEL (reference sequence). Losses at the gene ends were 2 bases for V and 2 bases for J; bases not matched to a gene: 11. This CDR3 has 17 residues. The CDR3: CASSQIARTGQTYEQYF. The CDR3 DNA is TGTGCCAGCAGCCAAATCGCGAGGACAGGGCAAACCTACGAGCAGTACTTC.

This chain joins TRBV7-3 and TRBJ1-3, with D tentatively TRBD1 (6 bases). Between the trimmed V and J ends, which lost 5 bases and 8 bases, there was a span of 16 bases. The CDR3 is 14 residues long. Germline values: CDR1 SGHTA, CDR2 FQGTGA. The CDR3 is CASSPGVGPDTIYF. DNA of the CDR3: TGTGCCAGCAGCCCAGGGGTCGGTCCGGACACCATATATTTT.

The chain links TRBV19 to TRBJ2-2; D is perhaps TRBD1 (5 bases). Trimming left V 5 bases short and J 3 bases short, with 10 bases between. The CDR3 is 14 residues long. Looked up from germline, CDR1 is LNHDA and CDR2 is SQIVND (reference sequence). The DNA for the CDR3 is TGTGCCAGTAGTGCCCCGACAGACACCGGGGAGCTGTTTTTT. Amino acid sequence: CASSAPTDTGELFF.

This sequence joins TRBV7-9 and TRBJ1-2; D is unclear. Trimming took off 5 bases at V and 1 base at J, with 8 bases between the two ends. The CDR3 is 13 amino acids. Germline V gene data show CDR1 as SEHNR and CDR2 as FQNEAQ (reference sequence). The chain's CDR3 is CASSPTNNYGYTF. CDR3 nucleotides: TGTGCCAGCAGCCCGACTAATAACTATGGCTACACCTTC.

The rearrangement joins TRBV9 to TRBJ1-6; 8 bases fit TRBD1. This CDR3 comprises 15 residues. Germline loops: CDR1 SGDLS, CDR2 YYNGEE. V trimming: 3 bases; J trimming: 7 bases; junction bases outside the gene matches: 6. CDR3 residues: CASSARTGSNSPLHF. The CDR3 DNA sequence: TGTGCCAGCAGCGCAAGGACAGGGAGCAATTCACCCCTCCACTTT.

The gene calls are TRBV7-2 and TRBJ2-7; D possibly corresponds to TRBD2 (5 bases). V was clipped by 4 bases and J by 9 bases, with 10 bases between them. This CDR3 has 11 amino acids. Germline V gene data show CDR1 as SGHTA and CDR2 as FQGNSA. CDR3 sequence: CASSSLRGQYF. For the CDR3, the DNA is TGTGCCAGCAGCTCCCTTCGGGGGCAGTACTTC.

The chain uses TRBV5-1 and TRBJ2-2; unclear D gene. Per the germline V gene, CDR1 is SGHRS and CDR2 is YFSETQ. The CDR3 has 17 residues. Trimming removed 1 base from V and 4 bases from J, with 17 bases in between. For the CDR3, the DNA is TGCGCCAGCAGCTTGCAACTCCGACTCGAGTCCACCGGGGAGCTGTTTTTT. The encoded protein is CASSLQLRLESTGELFF.

Only one count was recorded for this clone. The gene calls are TRBV7-9 and TRBJ1-6; 10 nucleotides agree with TRBD1. Germline V gene lookup returns CDR1 SEHNR and CDR2 FQNEAQ (reference sequence). The CDR3 sequence is 15 residues long. The junction had 1 base not matched to a gene; V was cut back by 1 base and J by 7 bases. The CDR3 here is CASSLEGQGNSPLHF. CDR3 DNA: TGTGCCAGCAGCTTAGAGGGACAGGGGAATTCACCCCTCCACTTT. The whole variable domain, remainder taken from reference TRBV7-9 and TRBJ1-6, is DTGVSQNPRHKITKRGQNVTFRCDPISEHNRLYWYRQTLGQGPEFLTYFQNEAQLEKSRLLSDRFSAERPKGSFSTLEIQRTEQGDSAMYLCASSLEGQGNSPLHFGNGTRLTVT.

The chain is built from TRBV18 and TRBJ1-2; TRBD1 matches 8 bases. The germline gives CDR1 KGHSH, CDR2 LQKENI. Trimming cost V 3 bases and J 3 bases; bases outside gene matches: 6. The CDR3 has 15 residues. CDR3 bases: TGTGCCAGCTCACCTTCAGGGGGCGCCGACTATGGCTACACCTTC. Amino acid sequence: CASSPSGGADYGYTF.

The chain couples TRBV10-3 to TRBJ1-6; TRBD1 matches 8 bases. Germline assignment: CDR1 ENHRY and CDR2 SYGVKD. V lost 6 bases and J lost 9; bases outside the gene matches: 7. This CDR3 has 14 residues. CDR3 in DNA: TGTGCCATCAGCCAAGGACAGGGTAGTTCACCCCTCCACTTT. This translates into CAISQGQGSSPLHF.

The CDR3 DNA follows: TGTGCCAGCAGCTTGGAATTAAGCCAGGGGGCGCTTAATGAGCAGTTCTTC. As protein: CASSLELSQGALNEQFF. The V gene is TRBV5-5, the J gene TRBJ2-1; TRBD1 agrees at 8 bases. This CDR3 is 17 amino acids long. Unmatched junction bases numbered 12, after V lost 0 bases and J lost 7 bases. Per the germline V gene, CDR1 is SGHKS and CDR2 is YYEKEE (reference sequence).